One sample yielded the 12 T cell receptor beta chains listed below, sequenced in a study of graft-versus-host responses after intestinal transplantation. No antigen is known for these receptors. Produced via immunoSEQ multiplex PCR; TCRdb's table is partial and in-frame only. The table shows around 110,000 clones, with about 92% occurring only once. Specimen: unstimulated CD8+ T cells sorted from spleen or lymph node cells, collected before transplant. The receptors were sampled from a human donor who was the organ donor for an intestinal transplant.

The chain couples TRBV10-3 to TRBJ2-2, with 8 bases identical to TRBD1. The CDR3 is 15 amino acids. The V gene end was trimmed by 8 bases and the J gene end by 5 bases; junction bases not matched to a gene: 10. The germline gives CDR1 ENHRY, CDR2 SYGVKD. The CDR3 here is CAIQARGPSTGELFF. CDR3 sequence (DNA): TGTGCCATCCAGGCCAGGGGGCCGTCTACCGGGGAGCTGTTTTTT.

This rearrangement joins TRBV7-6 to TRBJ1-2; D remains ambiguous. V lost 1 base and J lost 1, with 7 bases in between. Germline CDR1 reads SGHVS; CDR2 reads FNYEAQ. The CDR3 loop spans 14 amino acids. The CDR3 DNA reads TGTGCCAGCAGCTTAGATGGGGTTAACTATGGCTACACCTTC. Protein: CASSLDGVNYGYTF.

The J gene is TRBJ1-2, the V gene TRBV7-9; no clear D. Germline values: CDR1 SEHNR, CDR2 FQNEAQ (reference sequence). V lost 8 bases and J 4 bases, leaving 14 bases between the germline ends. There are 13 residues in the CDR3. CDR3 sequence (DNA): TGTGCCAGCGAGGAGCCGGGGTCCTATGGCTACACCTTC. Protein product: CASEEPGSYGYTF.

The chain has TRBV4-1 and TRBJ1-3; TRBD1 agrees at 7 bases. V trimming: 3 bases; J trimming: 3 bases; junction bases outside the gene matches: 2. This CDR3 has 14 residues. Germline loops: CDR1 MGHRA, CDR2 YSYEKL. The CDR3 nucleotides are TGCGCCAGCAGCCAGACAGGGCTTGGAAACACCATATATTTT. This sequence encodes CASSQTGLGNTIYF.

The chain recombines TRBV5-6 with TRBJ2-7; 11 positions agree with TRBD2. CDR1 is SGHDT, CDR2 YYEEEE, per germline. The trim removed 4 bases at V and 4 bases at J, leaving 4 bases unmatched. CDR3 length equals 14 residues. CDR3 protein: CASSGGLAVYEQYF. The CDR3 nucleotides read TGTGCCAGCAGCGGGGGACTAGCGGTATACGAGCAGTACTTC.

The V gene is TRBV6-1, the J gene TRBJ1-2, with unresolved D. The CDR3 extends over 12 amino acids. Germline CDR1 reads MNHNS; CDR2 reads SASEGT. V shed 10 bases and J shed 5 bases, with 14 bases lying between them. Written as DNA, the CDR3 is TGTGCCACCATTAGCGGCTGGTATGGCTACACCTTC. Encoded protein: CATISGWYGYTF.

The chain joins TRBV10-3 to TRBJ1-1, with TRBD1 as a possible D gene (5 bases). V dropped 11 bases and J dropped 1 base, with 20 bases sitting between them. Germline CDR1 reads ENHRY; CDR2 reads SYGVKD. The CDR3 length is 15 residues. CDR3 loop: CASQTGGLGNTEAFF. The CDR3 DNA is TGTGCCTCCCAGACCGGGGGTTTAGGGAACACTGAAGCTTTCTTT.

This clone was seen once. The chain couples TRBV10-3 to TRBJ2-7, with D possibly matching TRBD1 (6 bases). CDR1 is ENHRY, CDR2 SYGVKD, per germline. Trimming cost V 6 bases and J 0 bases, with 12 bases left between them. The CDR3 has 14 residues. The CDR3 loop is CAIRDSSSSYEQYF. CDR3 sequence (DNA): TGTGCCATCAGGGACAGTTCGAGCTCCTACGAGCAGTACTTC.

This chain connects TRBV9 to TRBJ1-1; D is perhaps TRBD1 (5 bases). V shed 4 bases and J shed 7 bases, with 20 bases lying between them. Per germline, CDR1 SGDLS and CDR2 YYNGEE. CDR3 length: 15 residues. The CDR3 here is CASSPKKAGVSEAFF. CDR3 bases: TGTGCCAGCAGCCCCAAGAAGGCGGGGGTGAGTGAAGCTTTCTTT.

This clone was observed a single time. V gene TRBV11-2 combines with J gene TRBJ1-2, with D possibly matching TRBD1 (5 bases). The CDR3 runs to 17 residues. V shed 4 bases and J shed 3 bases, with 21 bases lying between them. CDR1 and CDR2 from the germline V gene are SGHAT and FQNNGV. CDR3 protein: CASSSSPLGRGHYGYTF. CDR3 DNA sequence: TGTGCCAGCAGCTCTTCACCTTTGGGGAGGGGTCACTATGGCTACACCTTC.

The V call is TRBV28, the J call TRBJ2-3; D is unclear. Germline-derived CDR1 and CDR2 are MDHEN and SYDVKM. This CDR3 is 12 amino acids long. With 5 bases removed from V and 2 bases from J, the gap between germline ends came to 5 bases. CDR3 sequence reads: CASSTYTDTQYF. The CDR3 bases are TGTGCCAGCAGTACCTACACAGATACGCAGTATTTT.

In its sample, this clone was seen once. The rearrangement uses TRBV28 and TRBJ1-3; 11 positions agree with TRBD1. The CDR3 sequence is 15 residues long. V gave up 5 bases and J gave up 4 bases; unmatched junction bases: 4. The germline CDR1 and CDR2 sequences are MDHEN and SYDVKM. This CDR3 is CASSKGTGGGNTIYF. The CDR3 nucleotides are TGTGCCAGCAGTAAGGGGACAGGGGGAGGAAACACCATATATTTT.